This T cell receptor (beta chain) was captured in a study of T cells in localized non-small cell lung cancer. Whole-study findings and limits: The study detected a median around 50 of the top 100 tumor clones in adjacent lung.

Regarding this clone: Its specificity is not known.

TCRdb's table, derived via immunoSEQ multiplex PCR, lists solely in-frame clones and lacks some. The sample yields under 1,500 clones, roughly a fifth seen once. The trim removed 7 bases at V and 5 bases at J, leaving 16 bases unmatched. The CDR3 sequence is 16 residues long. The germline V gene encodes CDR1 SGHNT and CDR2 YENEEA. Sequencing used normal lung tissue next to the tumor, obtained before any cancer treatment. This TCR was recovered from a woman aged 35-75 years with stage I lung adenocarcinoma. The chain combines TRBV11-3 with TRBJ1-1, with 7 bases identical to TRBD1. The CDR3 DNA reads TGTGCCAGCAAGAAGGGAGGAGGGGGCACCCGGACTGAAGCTTTCTTT. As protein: CASKKGGGGTRTEAFF.